The present T cell receptor (beta chain) was sequenced within a study of CD8 T cells in ankylosing spondylitis. Trimming removed 0 bases from V and 2 bases from J, with 10 bases in between. The CDR3 is 15 residues long. Germline assignment: CDR1 SGHVS and CDR2 FNYEAQ. In this sample, this clonotype turned up a few times. TCRdb re-called the 5' RACE reads with MiXCR, one entry per CDR3 protein. The sample has hundreds of thousands of distinct CDR3 sequences; approximately 22% are singletons. The rearrangement uses TRBV7-6 and TRBJ2-5, with a tentative D call TRBD2 (5 bases). The sequenced sample was blood, either unsorted or a sorted T cell fraction (not recorded which). The TCR sequence derives from a male donor with ankylosing spondylitis or in good health (not recorded which). CDR3 in amino acids: CASSLARGGQETQYF. The CDR3 region has the DNA TGTGCCAGCAGCTTAGCGCGAGGAGGACAAGAGACCCAGTACTTC. The full variable domain, its missing parts supplied by reference TRBV7-6 and TRBJ2-5, is GAGVSQSPRYKVTKRGQDVALRCDPISGHVSLYWYRQALGQGPEFLTYFNYEAQQDKSGLPNDRFSAERPEGSISTLTIQRTEQRDSAMYRCASSLARGGQETQYFGPGTRLLVL.